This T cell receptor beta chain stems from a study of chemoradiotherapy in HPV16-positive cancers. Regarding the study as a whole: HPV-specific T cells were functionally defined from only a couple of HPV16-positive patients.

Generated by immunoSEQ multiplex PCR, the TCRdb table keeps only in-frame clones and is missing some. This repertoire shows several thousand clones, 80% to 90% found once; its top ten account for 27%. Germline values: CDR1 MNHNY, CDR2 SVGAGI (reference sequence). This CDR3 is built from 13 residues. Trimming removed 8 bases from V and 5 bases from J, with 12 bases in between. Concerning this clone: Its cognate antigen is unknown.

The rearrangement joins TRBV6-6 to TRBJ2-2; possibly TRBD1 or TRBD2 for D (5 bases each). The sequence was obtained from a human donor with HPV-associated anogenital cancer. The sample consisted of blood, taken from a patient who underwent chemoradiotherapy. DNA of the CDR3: TGTGCCAGCGGAACCGGGGCGACCGGGGAGCTGTTTTTT. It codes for CASGTGATGELFF.